Shown below are 24 T cell receptor beta chains from a single sample sequenced in a study of blood T cell repertoires in COVID-19. Assay: immunoSEQ multiplex PCR; the TCRdb copy retains only in-frame clones and omits some. The sample yields about 250,000 clones, approximately 89% seen once. Sequenced input: peripheral blood. The receptors were sampled from a woman aged 40 to 50 who had recovered from COVID-19.

J is TRBJ2-1 and V is TRBV29-1, with D maybe TRBD1 (5 bases). The CDR3 covers 16 residues. From germline, CDR1 is SQVTM and CDR2 ANQGSEA. Trimming left V 0 bases short and J 2 bases short, with 14 bases between. The CDR3 is CSVEDPGPRAYNEQFF. The CDR3 bases are TGCAGCGTTGAAGACCCAGGGCCCCGAGCCTACAATGAGCAGTTCTTC.

This chain uses TRBV27 with TRBJ2-1; 9 positions agree with TRBD1. This CDR3 is 15 amino acids long. Germline values: CDR1 MNHEY, CDR2 SMNVEV (reference sequence). V shed 3 bases and J 4 bases; nucleotides not matched to a gene: 4. CDR3 DNA: TGTGCCAGCAGTTTCCGGGACAGGGAATACAATGAGCAGTTCTTC. This sequence encodes CASSFRDREYNEQFF.

The rearrangement uses TRBV5-4 and TRBJ1-2; perhaps TRBD1 as D (6 bases). CDR1 is SGHNT, CDR2 YYREEE, per germline (reference sequence). The CDR3 runs to 12 residues. Trimming removed 5 bases from V and 8 bases from J, with 13 bases in between. The CDR3 nucleotides read TGTGCCAGCAGACATGCAGGGGACGGCTACACCTTC. Encoded protein: CASRHAGDGYTF.

The chain carries TRBV7-9 and TRBJ1-1; 9 bases match TRBD1. Looked up from germline, CDR1 is SEHNR and CDR2 is FQNEAQ (reference sequence). The CDR3 consists of 15 residues. The V gene end was trimmed by 5 bases and the J gene end by 6 bases; junction bases not matched to a gene: 10. As DNA, the CDR3 is TGTGCCAGCAGCCCCCGGGACAGGGAGAGCCCTGAAGCTTTCTTT. It translates to CASSPRDRESPEAFF.

The V call is TRBV11-3, the J call TRBJ2-1, with 10 bases matching TRBD2. The CDR3 has 16 residues. Germline V gene sequence: CDR1 SGHNT, CDR2 YENEEA. With 1 base clipped from V and 5 bases from J, the junction kept 5 bases outside the gene matches. This CDR3 is CASSLVSSGRDNEQFF. DNA for the CDR3: TGTGCCAGCAGCTTAGTGTCTAGCGGGAGAGACAATGAGCAGTTCTTC.

Details on this clone: Other nucleotide sequences from this sample produce the same CDR3. CDR3 in DNA: TGCGCCAGCAGCTTGGGACAGGGGAGCGAAAAACTGTTTTTT. Translating gives CASSLGQGSEKLFF. V gene TRBV5-1 combines with J gene TRBJ1-4; 8 bases align to TRBD1. CDR1 and CDR2 from the germline V gene are SGHRS and YFSETQ. This CDR3 has 14 residues. V lost 0 bases and J lost 8; bases outside the gene matches: 3.

This clone was picked up a small number of times. The chain has TRBV7-8 and TRBJ2-1; D not certain. The CDR3 runs 15 residues. The germline V gene has CDR1 SGHVS and CDR2 FQNEAQ. Trimming stripped 5 bases from V and 9 bases from J, with 20 bases between. CDR3: CASSAVLVGWVEQFF. The CDR3 coding sequence is TGTGCCAGCAGCGCAGTCCTAGTAGGCTGGGTTGAGCAGTTCTTC.

This clone was counted only a few times. The J gene is TRBJ2-2, the V gene TRBV5-4; the match to TRBD2 covers 10 bases. V was clipped by 5 bases and J by 4 bases; unmatched bases: 5. The CDR3 consists of 15 residues. The germline V gene encodes CDR1 SGHNT and CDR2 YYREEE (reference sequence). CDR3 amino acids: CASRLAGTPTGELFF. The CDR3 bases are TGTGCCAGCAGACTAGCGGGGACGCCCACCGGGGAGCTGTTTTTT.

The chain links TRBV30 to TRBJ2-1, with D unclear. This CDR3 contains 11 residues. V gave up 3 bases and J gave up 4 bases, with 4 bases separating them. Germline loops: CDR1 GTSNPN, CDR2 SVGIG (reference sequence). The DNA for the CDR3 is TGTGCCTGGAGGACATACAATGAGCAGTTCTTC. This encodes CAWRTYNEQFF.

The rearrangement links TRBV5-4 to TRBJ1-6; D gene unclear. The V gene lost 4 bases and the J gene lost 0 bases, with 11 bases spanning the gap. Germline-derived CDR1 and CDR2 are SGHNT and YYREEE (reference sequence). The CDR3 totals 16 residues. CDR3: CASSQDLSSYNSPLHF. The CDR3 DNA follows: TGTGCCAGCAGCCAGGACTTAAGCTCCTATAATTCACCCCTCCACTTT. Complete variable domain (other parts from reference TRBV5-4 and TRBJ1-6): ETGVTQSPTHLIKTRGQQVTLRCSSQSGHNTVSWYQQALGQGPQFIFQYYREEENGRGNFPPRFSGLQFPNYSSELNVNALELDDSALYLCASSQDLSSYNSPLHFGNGTRLTVT.

CDR3 DNA: TGCGCCAGCAGCTTGGGGGGACAGTTTAATTCACCCCTCCACTTT. Its translation: CASSLGGQFNSPLHF. The rearrangement uses TRBV5-1 and TRBJ1-6; 7 bases line up with TRBD1. V was pared by 0 bases and J by 6 bases, with 3 bases of the junction left unmatched. CDR3 length: 15 residues. CDR1 and CDR2 (germline): SGHRS, YFSETQ.

The V and J genes are TRBV10-3 and TRBJ2-1; 10 bases are shared with TRBD1. Germline CDR1 and CDR2: ENHRY and SYGVKD. The CDR3 sequence is 16 residues long. J was trimmed by 8 bases and V by 3 bases; bases with no gene match: 10. For the CDR3, the DNA is TGTGCCATCAGTGAACCCGGGACAGGGGTGTTTGATGAGCAGTTCTTC. Its translation: CAISEPGTGVFDEQFF.

The V gene is TRBV2, the J gene TRBJ2-5; 11 bases are a match to TRBD1. This CDR3 is 15 amino acids long. V was pared by 7 bases and J by 5 bases, with 9 bases of the junction left unmatched. Germline V CDR1 and CDR2: SNHLY, FYNNEI. The DNA for the CDR3 is TGTGCCAGCACCCTTAGGACAGGGGGCCGGGAGACCCAGTACTTC. It translates to CASTLRTGGRETQYF.

The chain recombines TRBV11-3 with TRBJ2-1; 10 bases map to TRBD2. Germline V gene data show CDR1 as SGHNT and CDR2 as YENEEA. The CDR3 loop spans 17 amino acids. J lost 3 bases, V lost 5 bases, and 10 bases had no gene match. CDR3 coding DNA: TGTGCCAGCAGCGTCCTGGGGCTAGCGGGAGACTACAATGAGCAGTTCTTC. It encodes CASSVLGLAGDYNEQFF.

CDR3 sequence reads: CAWRTVEAFF. Written as DNA, the CDR3 is TGTGCCTGGAGAACGGTTGAAGCTTTCTTT. The chain is built from TRBV30 and TRBJ1-1; D remains unclear. Trimming removed 3 bases from V and 7 bases from J, with 6 bases in between. Germline V gene lookup returns CDR1 GTSNPN and CDR2 SVGIG (reference sequence). The CDR3 has 10 residues.

V usage is TRBV7-2 and J usage is TRBJ1-1, with a possible D match to TRBD1 (5 bases). Trimming took off 2 bases at V and 8 bases at J, with 12 bases between the two ends. The germline V gene encodes CDR1 SGHTA and CDR2 FQGNSA. The CDR3 extends over 13 amino acids. The CDR3 protein is CASSLIGAGEAFF. CDR3 coding DNA: TGTGCCAGCAGCTTAATTGGGGCAGGGGAAGCTTTCTTT.

This chain joins TRBV7-3 and TRBJ2-1; D may be TRBD1 (6 bases). V was trimmed by 6 bases and J by 4 bases, leaving 16 bases between them. Per germline, CDR1 SGHTA and CDR2 FQGTGA. This CDR3 region has 15 residues. CDR3 DNA: TGTGCCAGCAGGTCGACAGGAGACCTTTACAATGAGCAGTTCTTC. Translating gives CASRSTGDLYNEQFF.

CDR3 bases: TGTGCCAGCAGTCGGGTCCGCGGACAAGGGGTAGATCAGCCCCAGCATTTT. It encodes CASSRVRGQGVDQPQHF. The chain recombines TRBV6-6 with TRBJ1-5; a weak D match, TRBD1 (5 bases). Germline CDR1 is MNHNY and CDR2 is SVGAGI (reference sequence). CDR3 length equals 17 residues. V was pared by 5 bases and J by 5 bases, with 22 bases between.

The V call is TRBV24-1, the J call TRBJ2-3; the match to TRBD2 covers 11 bases. V was pared by 5 bases and J by 1 base, with 13 bases of the junction left unmatched. The CDR3 runs to 19 residues. CDR1 KGHDR and CDR2 SFDVKD come from the germline V gene. The CDR3 sequence: CATSGRTSGSFSGTDTQYF. In DNA, the CDR3 is TGTGCCACCAGTGGCCGAACTAGCGGGAGTTTTTCGGGCACAGATACGCAGTATTTT.

In this sample, this clone turned up a few times. The chain is built from TRBV19 and TRBJ1-1; D possibly corresponds to TRBD1 (6 bases). Germline values: CDR1 LNHDA, CDR2 SQIVND (reference sequence). The CDR3 spans 12 residues. V lost 9 bases, J lost 6 bases, and 14 bases lay in between. The CDR3 reads CASSQGFPEAFF. In DNA, the CDR3 is TGTGCCAGCTCACAGGGTTTCCCTGAAGCTTTCTTT.

The V call is TRBV10-3, the J call TRBJ2-4; possibly TRBD2 for D (7 bases). In germline, CDR1 is ENHRY, CDR2 SYGVKD. The CDR3 contains 15 residues. The V end lost 4 bases, the J end lost 7 bases, and 17 bases lay between the germline ends. The CDR3 protein is CAISAQGLRENIQYF. The CDR3 region has the DNA TGTGCCATCAGTGCACAGGGCCTGCGGGAGAACATTCAGTACTTC.

This clone appeared once. The gene calls are TRBV3-1 (or the pseudogene TRBV3-2) and TRBJ2-3; 8 bases fit TRBD2. Germline V gene lookup returns CDR1 LGHDT and CDR2 YNNKEL (reference sequence). CDR3 length: 15 residues. Losses at the gene ends were 6 bases for V and 5 bases for J; bases not matched to a gene: 10. Here the CDR3 DNA reads TGTGCCAGCAGTCCAAGGTCAGCGGGGGTAGATACGCAGTATTTT. Amino acids: CASSPRSAGVDTQYF.

This clone was seen a handful of times. V is TRBV28 and J is TRBJ1-2; 9 bases are a match to TRBD1. The CDR3 runs to 15 residues. Germline-derived CDR1 and CDR2 are MDHEN and SYDVKM. After removal of 8 bases from V and 0 bases from J, the junction contained 7 bases not matched to a gene. The chain's CDR3 is CASLTGGPTNYGYTF. In DNA, the CDR3 is TGTGCCAGCTTAACAGGGGGCCCTACTAACTATGGCTACACCTTC.

The chain is built from TRBV28 and TRBJ2-4, with 9 bases aligning to TRBD1. Germline V gene data show CDR1 as MDHEN and CDR2 as SYDVKM. The length of the CDR3 is 13 residues. The V gene end was trimmed by 5 bases and the J gene end by 9 bases; junction bases not matched to a gene: 5. Here the CDR3 reads CASSRQGVGIQYF. CDR3 DNA: TGTGCCAGCAGTCGACAGGGGGTGGGCATTCAGTACTTC.